This TCR beta chain derives from a study of T cell responses to AZD1222 COVID-19 vaccine. V lost 1 base, J lost 0 bases, and 9 bases lay in between. The CDR3 sequence is 15 residues long. Looked up from germline, CDR1 is SGHVS and CDR2 is FNYEAQ. The protocol was immunoSEQ multiplex PCR, while the TCRdb copy is restricted to in-frame clones and leaves out a portion. Of roughly 100,000 clones in the sample, approximately 87% are singletons; the top ten hold about 4.8%. On this clone itself: The antigen remains undetermined.

Study outcomes and limitations: Spike was spanned by vaccine-associated CD4 TCRs, which were dominant at 160-218 and 743-854.

This clonotype was sampled from an adult in good health. The material was peripheral blood, obtained on day 0 of AZD1222 vaccination. J is TRBJ1-2 and V is TRBV7-6; D is uncertain. The CDR3 bases are TGTGCCAGCAGCTTAGGAGGGAGGACTAACTATGGCTACACCTTC. This gives the protein CASSLGGRTNYGYTF.